A single sample gave rise to the 30 T cell receptor beta chains below, sequenced in a study of technical replicates of blood from four donors. The table came from immunoSEQ multiplex PCR; TCRdb's copy has only in-frame clones and leaves some out. The repertoire holds about 94,000 clones, with 90% to 97% as singletons. The sequenced material came from T cells isolated from PBMCs. The source of these receptors is a human donor in good health.

The genes are TRBV7-9 and TRBJ1-1; 7 positions match TRBD1. The germline V gene has CDR1 SEHNR and CDR2 FQNEAQ (reference sequence). The junction had 9 bases not matched to a gene; V was cut back by 5 bases and J by 9 bases. CDR3 length equals 13 residues. CDR3 coding DNA: TGTGCCAGCAGCCTGGGACAGTCAGGGAAAGCTTTCTTT. Protein sequence: CASSLGQSGKAFF.

J is TRBJ2-1 and V is TRBV11-3, with 10 bases fitting TRBD2. V dropped 1 base and J dropped 10; count of bases not matched to a gene: 7. Germline V gene sequence: CDR1 SGHNT, CDR2 YENEEA. CDR3 length: 15 amino acids. Here the CDR3 DNA reads TGTGCCAGCAGCTTAGTTTCTAGCGGGAGTAGCGAGCAGTTCTTC. This encodes CASSLVSSGSSEQFF.

The chain has TRBV9 and TRBJ1-5; 7 bases align to TRBD1. CDR3 length equals 15 residues. Germline CDR1 and CDR2: SGDLS and YYNGEE. After removal of 0 bases from V and 4 bases from J, the junction contained 4 bases not matched to a gene. The CDR3 is CASSVGGGQNQPQHF. In DNA, the CDR3 is TGTGCCAGCAGCGTAGGAGGGGGCCAAAATCAGCCCCAGCATTTT.

This clone was picked up one time. V usage is TRBV6-5 and J usage is TRBJ1-1; D gene ambiguous. CDR1 is MNHEY, CDR2 SVGAGI, per germline. V lost 0 bases and J lost 3, with 14 bases in between. The CDR3 is made up of 16 amino acids. In DNA form, the CDR3 reads TGTGCCAGCAGTTACTCCCACGGGGAGGCGTACACTGAAGCTTTCTTT. It codes for CASSYSHGEAYTEAFF.

This chain links TRBV27 with TRBJ2-1; no reliable D call. Germline V lookup: CDR1 MNHEY, CDR2 SMNVEV (reference sequence). The V end was cut by 0 bases, the J end by 4 bases, with 4 bases between. This CDR3 region has 13 residues. This CDR3 reads CASSLSAYNEQFF. The CDR3 nucleotides are TGTGCCAGCAGTTTATCAGCTTACAATGAGCAGTTCTTC.

This clone is a singleton in its sample. CDR3 bases: TGTGCCAGCAGCTTAGACTTCGGGACAACCTACGAGCAGTACTTC. Residues: CASSLDFGTTYEQYF. The rearrangement links TRBV11-3 to TRBJ2-7; possibly TRBD1 for D (6 bases). Between the trimmed V and J ends, which lost 0 bases and 2 bases, there was a span of 11 bases. CDR3 length equals 15 residues. Germline loops: CDR1 SGHNT, CDR2 YENEEA.

This clone was recorded only once. The rearrangement links TRBV5-1 to TRBJ2-5; 10 bases are shared with TRBD2. The length of the CDR3 is 16 residues. Germline values: CDR1 SGHRS, CDR2 YFSETQ. Unmatched junction bases numbered 2, after V lost 0 bases and J lost 0 bases. CDR3: CASSLAGLANQETQYF. CDR3 DNA: TGCGCCAGCAGCTTGGCGGGACTAGCGAACCAAGAGACCCAGTACTTC.

The rearrangement uses TRBV18 and TRBJ1-5, with D hard to call. The CDR3 is made up of 17 amino acids. Germline V gives CDR1 KGHSH, CDR2 LQKENI. Trimming left V 4 bases short and J 1 base short, with 17 bases between. Written as DNA, the CDR3 is TGTGCCAGCTCACTAACGGGAAAAGGAGCGAGCAATCAGCCCCAGCATTTT. Translating it yields CASSLTGKGASNQPQHF.

As concerns this clone: The limits of the CDR3 on the DNA are not certain, so only TCRdb's listed CDR3 is given. V is TRBV7-9 and J is TRBJ1-2; the D call TRBD1 from the table was never checked on the DNA. CDR1 is SEHNR and CDR2 is FQNEAQ in the germline V gene (reference sequence). The CDR3 comprises 14 residues, both ends counted. Here the CDR3 reads CASSFGDGAFSYTF.

This sequence joins TRBV30 and TRBJ1-2, with D possibly matching TRBD1 (5 bases). Per germline, CDR1 GTSNPN and CDR2 SVGIG (reference sequence). V was shortened by 5 bases and J by 1 base, with 5 bases between the two germline ends. CDR3 size: 11 residues. CDR3 sequence (DNA): TGTGCCTGGGGACATAACTATGGCTACACCTTC. This translates into CAWGHNYGYTF.

The CDR3 spells CASSRQVNQPQHF. CDR3 bases: TGTGCCAGCAGCCGACAGGTTAATCAGCCCCAGCATTTT. J is TRBJ1-5 and V is TRBV5-8; weak D call: TRBD1 (6 bases). The length of the CDR3 is 13 residues. From germline, CDR1 is SGHTS and CDR2 YDEGEE. Deletions cut 4 bases from V and 4 bases from J, with 9 bases between. The full variable domain, in which reference TRBV5-8 and TRBJ1-5 provide the parts outside the CDR3, is EAGVTQSPTHLIKTRGQQATLRCSPISGHTSVYWYQQALGLGLQFLLWYDEGEERNRGNFPPRFSGRQFPNYSSELNVNALELEDSALYLCASSRQVNQPQHFGDGTRLSIL.

The chain has TRBV7-9 and TRBJ2-7, with 8 bases aligning to TRBD2. Per germline, CDR1 SEHNR and CDR2 FQNEAQ (reference sequence). Trimming took 7 bases from V and 0 from J; bases not matched to a gene: 8. The CDR3 contains 15 residues. CDR3 protein: CASIPTSGRSYEQYF. The CDR3 nucleotides are TGTGCCAGCATACCCACTAGCGGCCGCTCCTACGAGCAGTACTTC.

This CDR3 reads CASSYEGGSGANVLTF. For the CDR3, the DNA is TGTGCCAGCAGTTACGAAGGCGGCTCTGGGGCCAACGTCCTGACTTTC. The chain joins TRBV6-5 to TRBJ2-6; D is uncertain. CDR1 is MNHEY and CDR2 is SVGAGI in the germline V gene. Trimming took 2 bases from V and 0 from J, leaving 8 bases between them. The CDR3 totals 16 residues.

This clone was counted a single time. The V call is TRBV9, the J call TRBJ2-2; possible D gene TRBD1, 6 bases. The V end lost 4 bases, the J end lost 6 bases, and 10 bases lay between the germline ends. Germline CDR1 reads SGDLS; CDR2 reads YYNGEE. CDR3 length: 13 amino acids. CDR3 DNA: TGTGCCAGCAGCAGGGGGAGCGCCGGGGAGCTGTTTTTT. It encodes CASSRGSAGELFF. The variable domain in full, with the rest retrieved from reference TRBV9 and TRBJ2-2, is DSGVTQTPKHLITATGQRVTLRCSPRSGDLSVYWYQQSLDQGLQFLIQYYNGEERAKGNILERFSAQQFPDLHSELNLSSLELGDSALYFCASSRGSAGELFFGEGSRLTVL.

V usage is TRBV28 and J usage is TRBJ2-7; D is perhaps TRBD2 (6 bases). The CDR3 is 15 residues long. CDR1 and CDR2 from the germline V gene are MDHEN and SYDVKM. V was clipped by 7 bases and J by 0 bases, with 16 bases between them. CDR3 in amino acids: CASTWQLGGSYEQYF. In nucleotides, the CDR3 is TGTGCCAGCACGTGGCAGTTGGGGGGCTCCTACGAGCAGTACTTC.

V and J are TRBV5-6 and TRBJ2-7; tentative D call: TRBD2 (7 bases). This CDR3 is built from 16 residues. CDR1 is SGHDT and CDR2 is YYEEEE in the germline V gene. V gave up 1 base and J gave up 2 bases, with 16 bases separating them. CDR3 in amino acids: CASSLRVAGGPYEQYF. The CDR3 DNA reads as TGTGCCAGCAGCTTGAGGGTAGCCGGGGGGCCCTACGAGCAGTACTTC.

The chain links TRBV6-4 to TRBJ1-4; TRBD1 agrees at 12 bases. The J segment lost 8 bases and the V segment lost 6 bases, leaving 4 bases of the junction unmatched. The CDR3 loop spans 14 amino acids. Germline V lookup: CDR1 MRHNA, CDR2 SNTAGT. Written as DNA, the CDR3 is TGTGCCAGCAGCAGGGACAGGGGGCGAGAAAAACTGTTTTTT. As protein: CASSRDRGREKLFF.

CDR3 loop: CASSPGTGVGELFF. In DNA form, the CDR3 reads TGTGCCAGCAGTCCAGGGACAGGGGTCGGGGAGCTGTTTTTT. J is TRBJ2-2 and V is TRBV27; 10 bases are a match to TRBD1. V lost 5 bases, J lost 7 bases, and 4 bases stayed unmatched. Germline V lookup: CDR1 MNHEY, CDR2 SMNVEV (reference sequence). There are 14 residues in the CDR3.

The chain couples TRBV4-3 to TRBJ1-4; 9 positions agree with TRBD1. This CDR3 contains 14 residues. The V and J ends lost 1 base and 8 bases, in that order; junction bases with no gene match: 2. Germline V gene sequence: CDR1 LGHNA, CDR2 YSLEER. The CDR3 DNA is TGCGCCAGCAGCCAAGGACAGGGGGGAGAAAAACTGTTTTTT. This translates into CASSQGQGGEKLFF.

The rearrangement links TRBV28 to TRBJ1-2, with D perhaps matching TRBD1 (5 bases). Germline V gene data show CDR1 as MDHEN and CDR2 as SYDVKM. Trimming took off 5 bases at V and 5 bases at J, with 9 bases between the two ends. This CDR3 is 12 amino acids long. Here the CDR3 reads CASSPKGYGYTF. The CDR3 region has the DNA TGTGCCAGCAGTCCCAAGGGGTATGGCTACACCTTC.

V and J are TRBV5-8 and TRBJ2-5; D may be TRBD2 (6 bases). The ends were cut back, 7 bases at V and 4 bases at J, with 14 bases in the middle. Germline CDR1 SGHTS, CDR2 YDEGEE. The length of the CDR3 is 13 residues. CDR3 DNA: TGTGCCAGCCGTGAAACGGGAGTAGAGACCCAGTACTTC. The encoded protein is CASRETGVETQYF.

This chain links TRBV11-3 with TRBJ2-7, with 8 bases that match TRBD2. The CDR3 is made up of 14 amino acids. Losses at the gene ends were 4 bases for V and 4 bases for J; bases not matched to a gene: 6. Germline V lookup: CDR1 SGHNT, CDR2 YENEEA. DNA of the CDR3: TGTGCCAGCAGCTCCCGGGGGGGTACATACGAGCAGTACTTC. Amino acid sequence: CASSSRGGTYEQYF.

The chain is built from TRBV6-6 and TRBJ1-2; TRBD1 matches 8 bases. The germline V gene has CDR1 MNHNY and CDR2 SVGAGI (reference sequence). The CDR3 covers 13 residues. The J segment lost 8 bases and the V segment lost 0 bases, leaving 2 bases of the junction unmatched. The CDR3 loop is CASSYSTGEGYTF. The CDR3, as DNA: TGTGCCAGCAGTTACTCGACAGGGGAAGGCTACACCTTC.

The genes are TRBV6-5 and TRBJ1-2, with 7 nucleotides matching TRBD1. Germline lookup yields CDR1 MNHEY and CDR2 SVGAGI. The CDR3 spans 12 residues. V shed 7 bases, J shed 8 bases, and the junction held 7 bases outside the gene matches. The CDR3 reads CASTRQGFGYTF. The CDR3 DNA reads as TGTGCCAGCACCAGACAGGGATTCGGCTACACCTTC.

V usage is TRBV27 and J usage is TRBJ2-5, with TRBD2 matching 11 bases. V was pared by 3 bases and J by 5 bases, with 14 bases of the junction left unmatched. This CDR3 is 18 amino acids long. Germline V gene data show CDR1 as MNHEY and CDR2 as SMNVEV (reference sequence). The CDR3 nucleotides are TGTGCCAGCAGTTTCCTTGTCCCGGGACTAGCGGTTCAGGAGACCCAGTACTTC. Protein: CASSFLVPGLAVQETQYF.

The chain carries TRBV19 and TRBJ1-1, with no clear D. The CDR3 contains 11 residues. V lost 8 bases to trimming and J lost 3 bases, with 7 bases between them. Germline loops: CDR1 LNHDA, CDR2 SQIVND (reference sequence). CDR3 sequence: CASGGYTEAFF. The CDR3 DNA is TGTGCCAGTGGAGGGTACACTGAAGCTTTCTTT.

V is TRBV6-1 and J is TRBJ1-3; 9 nucleotides agree with TRBD1. The J segment lost 8 bases and the V segment lost 6 bases, leaving 8 bases of the junction unmatched. CDR1 is MNHNS and CDR2 is SASEGT in the germline V gene. CDR3 length: 14 residues. In DNA form, the CDR3 reads TGTGCCAGCAGCCTCGGGACAGGGTCGCACACCATATATTTT. Encoded protein: CASSLGTGSHTIYF.

The chain joins TRBV28 to TRBJ2-7; D uncertain. V lost 5 bases and J 0 bases, leaving 11 bases between the germline ends. The CDR3 is 14 amino acids. Germline values: CDR1 MDHEN, CDR2 SYDVKM. The CDR3 nucleotides read TGTGCCAGCAGTCTTCAGGTGTTCTCCTACGAGCAGTACTTC. This gives the protein CASSLQVFSYEQYF.

The chain joins TRBV6-6 to TRBJ1-4; tentative D call: TRBD1 (5 bases). Trimming removed 7 bases at V and 14 bases at J, with 23 bases between. From germline, CDR1 is MNHNY and CDR2 SVGAGI (reference sequence). The CDR3 contains 14 residues. The CDR3 sequence: CASIKSKQDPYLFF. Here the CDR3 DNA reads TGTGCCAGCATCAAATCAAAACAGGATCCTTACCTGTTTTTT.

The rearrangement links TRBV9 to TRBJ2-2; a weak D match, TRBD1 (6 bases). The germline gives CDR1 SGDLS, CDR2 YYNGEE. V lost 4 bases and J lost 2, with 15 bases in between. CDR3 length: 16 amino acids. The CDR3 spells CASSKQGSPNTGELFF. Here the CDR3 DNA reads TGTGCCAGCAGCAAACAGGGCTCTCCTAACACCGGGGAGCTGTTTTTT.